These 17 T cell receptor beta chains share one sample of origin, sequenced in a study of T cells after posttransplantation cyclophosphamide. Cyclophosphamide on days +3 and +4 followed busulfan-fludarabine conditioning and a marrow graft. Method: immunoSEQ multiplex PCR; TCRdb's copy keeps in-frame clones and lacks some. The table includes about 10,000 clones, roughly 80% detected once. Specimen: PBMCs, collected after allogeneic stem cell transplant with posttransplant cyclophosphamide. The receptors originated from a female patient in her 50s who received an allogeneic stem cell transplant from a related donor, was CMV-positive, and had no GVHD. Some T cells may have come from the graft donor.

The rearrangement uses TRBV10-3 and TRBJ1-1; D is unclear. Germline lookup yields CDR1 ENHRY and CDR2 SYGVKD. This CDR3 has 14 residues. Trimming left V 10 bases short and J 1 base short, with 16 bases between. In nucleotides, the CDR3 is TGTGCCACCGTAACCCCGGGGAAGAACACTGAAGCTTTCTTT. Encoded protein: CATVTPGKNTEAFF.

The CDR3 is CASRRQGAYEQYF. The CDR3 DNA sequence: TGTGCCAGCAGACGACAGGGGGCCTACGAGCAGTACTTC. The J gene is TRBJ2-7, the V gene TRBV28, with 9 bases that match TRBD1. This CDR3 comprises 13 residues. After removal of 6 bases from V and 2 bases from J, the junction contained 2 bases not matched to a gene. Germline V CDR1 and CDR2: MDHEN, SYDVKM.

V is TRBV2 and J is TRBJ1-5; D might be TRBD1 (5 bases). Germline loops: CDR1 SNHLY, CDR2 FYNNEI. CDR3 length: 14 residues. The V end was cut by 7 bases, the J end by 0 bases, with 10 bases between. The CDR3 here is CASNFQGSNQPQHF. The CDR3 coding sequence is TGTGCCAGCAATTTCCAGGGTAGCAATCAGCCCCAGCATTTT.

This clone was picked up one time. This chain connects TRBV18 to TRBJ1-2, with 7 nucleotides matching TRBD1. This CDR3 comprises 17 residues. Trimming removed 3 bases from V and 0 bases from J; junction bases left unmatched: 10. Germline-derived CDR1 and CDR2 are KGHSH and LQKENI. The CDR3 loop reads CASSPFPSGQANYGYTF. In DNA form, the CDR3 reads TGTGCCAGCTCACCGTTTCCCTCAGGACAGGCTAACTATGGCTACACCTTC.

This clone has a handful of counts. The chain uses TRBV6-6 and TRBJ1-2; no definite D call. This CDR3 region has 14 residues. Germline-derived CDR1 and CDR2 are MNHNY and SVGAGI (reference sequence). V was trimmed by 0 bases and J by 5 bases, leaving 10 bases between them. The CDR3 region is CASSYSRGNYGYTF. CDR3 DNA sequence: TGTGCCAGCAGTTACTCTCGGGGAAATTATGGCTACACCTTC.

This clone was recorded once. The chain recombines TRBV7-9 with TRBJ2-3, with D tentatively TRBD1 (6 bases). V was cut by 5 bases and J by 3 bases, with 15 bases left in between. The V gene's germline CDR1 is SEHNR and CDR2 FQNEAQ (reference sequence). The CDR3 has 15 amino acids. The CDR3 protein is CASSPTIQGTDTQYF. CDR3 nucleotides: TGTGCCAGCAGCCCTACTATACAGGGTACAGATACGCAGTATTTT.

This chain connects TRBV11-2 to TRBJ1-3, with D possibly TRBD1 on 6 matching bases. This CDR3 is built from 14 residues. Germline V lookup: CDR1 SGHAT, CDR2 FQNNGV. Between the trimmed V and J ends, which lost 5 bases and 4 bases, there was a span of 12 bases. The CDR3 nucleotides read TGTGCCAGCAGCCCAACAGGGCCCGGAAACACCATATATTTT. Translated: CASSPTGPGNTIYF.

The rearrangement uses TRBV11-2 and TRBJ2-7, with TRBD2 matching over 7 bases. V was pared by 5 bases and J by 5 bases, with 12 bases of the junction left unmatched. The CDR3 loop spans 15 amino acids. The germline gives CDR1 SGHAT, CDR2 FQNNGV. The CDR3 region has the DNA TGTGCCAGCAGCCCCGAAGGCCGGGAGGACGACGAGCAGTACTTC. Translated: CASSPEGREDDEQYF. The variable domain in full, completed from reference TRBV11-2 and TRBJ2-7, reads EAGVAQSPRYKIIEKRQSVAFWCNPISGHATLYWYQQILGQGPKLLIQFQNNGVVDDSQLPKDRFSAERLKGVDSTLKIQPAKLEDSAVYLCASSPEGREDDEQYFGPGTRLTVT.

This clone was seen more than once but under ten times. The chain couples TRBV29-1 to TRBJ2-1; 12 nucleotides match TRBD2. Germline V gene data show CDR1 as SQVTM and CDR2 as ANQGSEA. V lost 7 bases and J lost 9; bases outside the gene matches: 7. This CDR3 has 13 residues. CDR3: CSGSSGGGGEQFF. The CDR3 DNA is TGCAGCGGCTCTAGCGGGGGGGGTGGTGAGCAGTTCTTC.

There are a few counts of this clone. The chain recombines TRBV5-1 with TRBJ2-7, with D unresolved. Germline V lookup: CDR1 SGHRS, CDR2 YFSETQ. The V end was cut by 0 bases, the J end by 4 bases, with 5 bases between. This CDR3 is 12 amino acids long. This chain's CDR3 is CASSLGVYEQYF. CDR3 DNA sequence: TGCGCCAGCAGCTTGGGCGTATACGAGCAGTACTTC. Full variable domain (missing parts from reference TRBV5-1 and TRBJ2-7): KAGVTQTPRYLIKTRGQQVTLSCSPISGHRSVSWYQQTPGQGLQFLFEYFSETQRNKGNFPGRFSGRQFSNSRSEMNVSTLELGDSALYLCASSLGVYEQYFGPGTRLTVT.

This clone has just a few counts. The chain joins TRBV19 to TRBJ1-1, with a tentative D call TRBD1 (6 bases). This CDR3 is built from 16 residues. Deletions cut 1 base from V and 3 bases from J, with 15 bases between. The germline CDR1 and CDR2 sequences are LNHDA and SQIVND (reference sequence). This CDR3 reads CASSIGSGGRDTEAFF. In DNA form, the CDR3 reads TGTGCCAGTAGTATAGGTTCCGGGGGGCGGGACACTGAAGCTTTCTTT. Full variable domain (outside the CDR3, taken from reference TRBV19 and TRBJ1-1): DGGITQSPKYLFRKEGQNVTLSCEQNLNHDAMYWYRQDPGQGLRLIYYSQIVNDFQKGDIAEGYSVSREKKESFPLTVTSAQKNPTAFYLCASSIGSGGRDTEAFFGQGTRLTVV.

This chain links TRBV7-8 with TRBJ1-5; 7 bases line up with TRBD1. Germline V gives CDR1 SGHVS, CDR2 FQNEAQ. The ends lost 5 bases at V and 3 bases at J; junction bases unmatched: 4. The CDR3 runs to 14 residues. The DNA of the CDR3 is TGTGCCAGCAGCCCCGGACAGGTCAATCAGCCCCAGCATTTT. Amino acid sequence: CASSPGQVNQPQHF.

V is TRBV5-4 and J is TRBJ2-1, with TRBD2 as a possible D gene (6 bases). Germline V gene data show CDR1 as SGHNT and CDR2 as YYREEE (reference sequence). The CDR3 length is 14 residues. V was clipped by 6 bases and J by 4 bases, with 14 bases between them. CDR3 loop: CASNQPGTYNEQFF. The CDR3 DNA reads TGTGCCAGCAACCAACCCGGGACTTACAATGAGCAGTTCTTC.

This clone is a singleton in its sample. The genes are TRBV7-6 and TRBJ1-4, with a tentative D call TRBD1 (5 bases). Germline values: CDR1 SGHVS, CDR2 FNYEAQ. The CDR3 loop spans 14 amino acids. The V end lost 5 bases, the J end lost 4 bases, and 11 bases lay between the germline ends. The CDR3 nucleotides are TGTGCCAGCAGCCTTGGGGGGGGTAATGAAAAACTGTTTTTT. It codes for CASSLGGGNEKLFF.

The CDR3 nucleotides are TGTGCCAGCAGTCCTGACAGGTTCTATGGCTACACCTTC. It is translated as CASSPDRFYGYTF. This chain links TRBV28 with TRBJ1-2, with D possibly matching TRBD1 (6 bases). CDR1 MDHEN and CDR2 SYDVKM come from the germline V gene. V gave up 5 bases and J gave up 4 bases, with 11 bases separating them. This CDR3 region has 13 residues.

Only a few counts were recorded for this clone. In DNA, the CDR3 is TGTGCCAGTAGTATCAGGGGGCAGGAGGGCTACACCTTC. It specifies CASSIRGQEGYTF. The chain joins TRBV19 to TRBJ1-2, with 8 nucleotides matching TRBD1. V lost 3 bases and J lost 8; bases outside the gene matches: 5. CDR1 and CDR2 from the germline V gene are LNHDA and SQIVND (reference sequence). There are 13 residues in the CDR3.

The J gene is TRBJ1-2, the V gene TRBV5-4, with TRBD1 matching 7 bases. V trimming: 2 bases; J trimming: 2 bases; junction bases outside the gene matches: 0. Germline V lookup: CDR1 SGHNT, CDR2 YYREEE (reference sequence). CDR3 length: 13 amino acids. The CDR3 region has the DNA TGTGCCAGCAGCTTACAGGGGAACTATGGCTACACCTTC. Its protein product is CASSLQGNYGYTF.